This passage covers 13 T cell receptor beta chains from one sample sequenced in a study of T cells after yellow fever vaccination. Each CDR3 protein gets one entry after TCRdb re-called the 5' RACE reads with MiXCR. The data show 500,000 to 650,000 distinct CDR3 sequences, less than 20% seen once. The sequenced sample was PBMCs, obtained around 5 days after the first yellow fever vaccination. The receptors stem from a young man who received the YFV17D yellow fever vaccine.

DNA for the CDR3: TGCGCCAGCAGCCAATGGGACAGGACAGGGGGCGAGGAAGATACGCAGTATTTT. This codes for CASSQWDRTGGEEDTQYF. The chain uses TRBV4-3 and TRBJ2-3; 11 nucleotides match TRBD1. Germline V gene sequence: CDR1 LGHNA, CDR2 YSLEER. The ends lost 2 bases at V and 5 bases at J; junction bases unmatched: 12. This CDR3 is built from 18 residues.

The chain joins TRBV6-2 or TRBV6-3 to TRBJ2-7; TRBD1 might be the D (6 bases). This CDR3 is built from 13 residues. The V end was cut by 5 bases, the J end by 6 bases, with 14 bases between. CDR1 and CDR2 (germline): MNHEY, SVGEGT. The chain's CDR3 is CASSITGSTEQYF. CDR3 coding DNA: TGTGCCAGCAGTATAACAGGGTCCACCGAGCAGTACTTC.

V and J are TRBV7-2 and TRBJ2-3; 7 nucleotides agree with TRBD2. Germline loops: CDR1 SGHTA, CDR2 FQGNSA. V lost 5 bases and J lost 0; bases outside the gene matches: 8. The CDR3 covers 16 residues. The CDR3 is CASSPDARGSTDTQYF. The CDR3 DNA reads TGTGCCAGCAGCCCCGACGCGCGGGGGAGCACAGATACGCAGTATTTT.

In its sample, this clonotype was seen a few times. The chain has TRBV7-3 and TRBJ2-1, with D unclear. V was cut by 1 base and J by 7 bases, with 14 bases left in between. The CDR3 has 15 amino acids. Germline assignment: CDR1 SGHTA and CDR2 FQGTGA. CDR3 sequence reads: CASSLNVGQLNEQFF. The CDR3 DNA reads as TGTGCCAGCAGCTTAAATGTCGGTCAGTTGAATGAGCAGTTCTTC.

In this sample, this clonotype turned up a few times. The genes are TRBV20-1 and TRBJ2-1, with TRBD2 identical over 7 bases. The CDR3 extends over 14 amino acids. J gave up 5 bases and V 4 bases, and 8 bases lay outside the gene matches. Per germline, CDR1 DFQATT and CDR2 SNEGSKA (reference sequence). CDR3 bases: TGCAGTGCTATGAGGCGGGGGTGGGACAATGAGCAGTTCTTC. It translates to CSAMRRGWDNEQFF.

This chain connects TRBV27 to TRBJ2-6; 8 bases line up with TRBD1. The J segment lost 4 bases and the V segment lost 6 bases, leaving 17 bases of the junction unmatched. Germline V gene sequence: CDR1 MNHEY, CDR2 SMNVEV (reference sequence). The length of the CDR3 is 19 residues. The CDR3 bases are TGTGCCAGCAGCCGATCTTGGACAGGGAATTCACCCGGGGCCAACGTCCTGACTTTC. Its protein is CASSRSWTGNSPGANVLTF.

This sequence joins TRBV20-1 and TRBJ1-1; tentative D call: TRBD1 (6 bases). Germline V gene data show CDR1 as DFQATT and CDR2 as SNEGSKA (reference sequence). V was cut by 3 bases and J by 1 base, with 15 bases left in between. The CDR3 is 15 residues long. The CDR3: CSARKREQGNTEAFF. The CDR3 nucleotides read TGCAGTGCTAGGAAGAGGGAACAGGGGAACACTGAAGCTTTCTTT.

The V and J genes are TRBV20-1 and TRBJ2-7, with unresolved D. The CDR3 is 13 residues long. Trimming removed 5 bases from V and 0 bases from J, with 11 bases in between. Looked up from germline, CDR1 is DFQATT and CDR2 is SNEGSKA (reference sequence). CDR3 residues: CSAGTASSYEQYF. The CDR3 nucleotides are TGCAGTGCTGGTACAGCCAGCTCCTACGAGCAGTACTTC.

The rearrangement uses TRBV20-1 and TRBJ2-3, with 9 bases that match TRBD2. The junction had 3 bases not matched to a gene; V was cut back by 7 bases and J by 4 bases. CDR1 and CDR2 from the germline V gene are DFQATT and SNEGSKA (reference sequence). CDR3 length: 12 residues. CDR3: CSVRGGSDTQYF. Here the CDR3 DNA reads TGCAGTGTGCGGGGGGGCTCAGATACGCAGTATTTT.

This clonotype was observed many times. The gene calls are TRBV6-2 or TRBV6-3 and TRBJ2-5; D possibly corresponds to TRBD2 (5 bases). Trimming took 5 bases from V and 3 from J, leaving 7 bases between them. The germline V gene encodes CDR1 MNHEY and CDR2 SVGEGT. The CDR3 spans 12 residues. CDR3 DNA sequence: TGTGCCAGCAGTGCGGGTGAAGAGACCCAGTACTTC. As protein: CASSAGEETQYF.

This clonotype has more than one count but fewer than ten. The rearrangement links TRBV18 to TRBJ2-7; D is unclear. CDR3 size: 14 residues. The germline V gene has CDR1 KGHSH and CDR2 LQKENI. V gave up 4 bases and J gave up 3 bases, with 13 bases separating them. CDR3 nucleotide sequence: TGTGCCAGCTCACGACCGGGCAATTACTACGAGCAGTACTTC. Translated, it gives CASSRPGNYYEQYF.

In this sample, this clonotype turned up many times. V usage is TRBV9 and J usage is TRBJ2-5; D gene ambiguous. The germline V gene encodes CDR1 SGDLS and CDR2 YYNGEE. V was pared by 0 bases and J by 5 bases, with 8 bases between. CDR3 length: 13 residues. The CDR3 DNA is TGTGCCAGCAGCGTAGGGGCCGTGGAGACCCAGTACTTC. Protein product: CASSVGAVETQYF. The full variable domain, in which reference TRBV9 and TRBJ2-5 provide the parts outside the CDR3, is DSGVTQTPKHLITATGQRVTLRCSPRSGDLSVYWYQQSLDQGLQFLIQYYNGEERAKGNILERFSAQQFPDLHSELNLSSLELGDSALYFCASSVGAVETQYFGPGTRLLVL.

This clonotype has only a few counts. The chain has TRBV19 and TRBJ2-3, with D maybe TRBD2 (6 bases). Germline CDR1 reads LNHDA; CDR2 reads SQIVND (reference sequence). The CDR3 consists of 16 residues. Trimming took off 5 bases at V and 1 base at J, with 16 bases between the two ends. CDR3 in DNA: TGTGCCAGTAGTCCTCACTGGGAGGCTGGCACAGATACGCAGTATTTT. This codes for CASSPHWEAGTDTQYF. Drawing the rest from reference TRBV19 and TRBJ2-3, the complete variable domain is DGGITQSPKYLFRKEGQNVTLSCEQNLNHDAMYWYRQDPGQGLRLIYYSQIVNDFQKGDIAEGYSVSREKKESFPLTVTSAQKNPTAFYLCASSPHWEAGTDTQYFGPGTRLTVL.